This TCR beta chain was sequenced during a study of shared clonotypes between healthy human individuals. Study details: Every donor yielded three CD4 naive, three CD4 memory, two CD8 naive and one CD8 memory plate.

Repertoires were generated with immunoSEQ multiplex PCR, while TCRdb's copy carries only in-frame clones and drops some. In the table there are 1,100,000 or so clones, about four fifths of which are singletons. Donation came from healthy HIV-negative adults that had no recent acute infections or vaccinations. All participating donors were Caucasian adults from Nashville, Tennessee. Germline CDR1 LGHNA, CDR2 YNFKEQ. This CDR3 contains 14 residues. The sample holds one count of this clone. This sample also contains other DNA sequences that code for the same CDR3. This sequence was found in a man aged 18 to 30 in good health. Some clones in this sample may be carry-over from other donors' samples. Source material: memory CD4+ T cells from PBMCs. Subset in this sample: CD45RA-negative fraction. The rearrangement links TRBV4-2 to TRBJ2-5, with 10 positions matching TRBD2. Matching the DNA end better, TRBJ2-7 makes the J call doubtful. The CDR3 loop reads CASSQGTSGYEQYF. As DNA, the CDR3 is TGTGCCAGCAGCCAAGGGACTAGCGGCTACGAGCAGTACTTC.